This T cell receptor (beta chain) was documented in a study of cytomegalovirus exposure and HLA in healthy donors (dated by TCRdb to 2016 to 2017). For context, the study as a whole: An earlier analysis of some 600 of the donors reported roughly 300 Gb of sequence data and approximately 120 million unique TCR beta sequences obtained from 150 million to 200 million T cells. Approximately 300 gigabases of sequencing data and some 85 million unique TCR sequences were included in an early release covering roughly 700 HLA-typed donors. Of the roughly 400 genotyped donors, 81% were placed in the genetic ancestry cluster associated with self-reported Caucasian donors. The study aimed to test whether cataloging public T cell receptors could reveal signatures of past pathogen exposure. Using immunosequencing, the study profiled T cell repertoires from approximately 700 subjects and related those repertoires to cytomegalovirus serostatus. Along with the approximately 600-subject first cohort, a separate validation cohort of over a hundred different subjects was used. To predict cytomegalovirus infection status, the study combined high-throughput TCR immunosequencing, statistical association of individual TCRs with disease status, and machine learning. A later analysis re-examined previously published TCR beta repertoires from 600 to 700 donors and added high-resolution HLA genotyping to investigate patterns of TCR occurrence. In the later analysis, no new phenotypic data were used to find candidate immune exposures; instead, reliance was placed on TCR beta sequences and their occurrence across donors. To decide whether each TCR beta V gene segment behaved as functional or pseudogenic, an earlier analysis of 587 of the donors relied on high-throughput TCR beta sequencing. Alongside the repertoire data, information on donor age, sex, ethnicity and CMV serostatus was compiled. In a later genetic analysis, genome-wide SNP genotypes for 398 of the 666 donors were used, and that subset was treated as a discovery cohort. Every repertoire in the discovery cohort had been generated on one and the same sequencing platform. HLA typing included class I and class II loci at four-digit resolution. The number of typed donors differed by locus: roughly 620-640 for A, B, C, DRB1 and DQB1; approximately 520 for DQA1; some 610 for DPA1; and roughly 470 for DPB1. Because of strong linkage in the cohort, five DR-DQ haplotypes were treated as single units for association and clustering. Among some 410 genotyped donors of the cohort, an average of around 250,000 unique TCR beta nucleotide sequences was sequenced per donor, of which roughly 17% were non-productive. Overall study results and their limits: Compared with equally common non-associated chains, HLA-associated TCR beta chains in a later analysis were more clonally expanded and had lower generation probabilities. According to a later analysis, most CMV-associated TCR beta chains appeared to be HLA-restricted, and the HLA associations seemed to be driven largely by CMV exposure. The authors suggested that the approach could potentially be extended to other disease states and immunological phenotypes. In an earlier analysis of around 600 of the donors, most TCR beta V segments appeared in productive rearrangements about 90% or about 30% of the time, broadly matching IMGT annotations. CMV serostatus was the only immune exposure information available for the cohort. In both the original and validation cohorts, the classifier was reported to diagnose cytomegalovirus status with high specificity and sensitivity. The study listed 150 to 200 TCR beta chains as associated with cytomegalovirus. The 87-base-pair reads could not distinguish some IMGT-functional V segments, including TRBV6-2 and TRBV6-3, so those segments were excluded. Because HLA typing was unavailable for some donors at each locus, only the typed subset was used in association tests. In vitro tests confirmed that a few of the cytomegalovirus-associated TCR beta chains recognize cytomegalovirus antigens. A later genetic analysis reported fewer N-insertions in productive TCRs among donors in an Asian-associated ancestry cluster than the roughly 700-donor mean. Across donors, most TCR sequences were observed very rarely, whereas some public TCRs were present in many individuals. V-gene and J-gene trimming of TCR beta chains was associated with a missense DCLRE1C variant in a later genetic analysis, and the association was replicated in an independent cohort. Sequencing depth was assumed to be roughly uniform across donors in the presence/absence analyses, though that assumption may not hold. At a false discovery rate of 0.05, a later analysis linked around 17,000 TCR beta sequences to specific HLA alleles. The earlier analysis of about 600 of the donors excluded roughly 17 rarely observed V segments, including chromosome 9 orphons, because counts were too low. Only TCR beta chains were sequenced in this cohort, and the absence of alpha or paired-chain data limited detectable features. A further reported finding was that TCR beta sequences accurately predicted the HLA-A and HLA-B alleles for most subjects in the first cohort. Strong co-occurrence of HLA alleles, especially DR and DQ, made assigning TCR associations to individual alleles difficult. A group of highly shared sequence variants was considered likely to be a technical artifact of the sequencing pipeline. Several of the top co-occurrence clusters appeared to be linked to parvovirus B19, influenza, CMV and Epstein-Barr virus, according to a later analysis. In a later analysis, the rate of TCR association differed among HLA loci, with DRB1 alleles having the most associated TCRs and HLA-C alleles having the fewest. Linkage disequilibrium might explain the correlated functional status among segregating V segments, but an unknown experimental factor could not be excluded.

For this clone: Its antigen specificity is not known. Within one base of it there is no much larger clone, and no base qualities were kept.

The cohort comprised fewer than 750 healthy bone marrow donors. Cohort members were all nominally healthy when sampled, although unrecorded immune exposures were likely present. The donor was CMV seropositive and was included in the group of around 300 seropositive cohort members. Every donor gave a peripheral blood sample, and the peripheral blood mononuclear cells from that sample were used for TCR beta sequencing. Genomic DNA extraction from the blood cell samples was performed with the Qiagen DNeasy Blood Extraction Kit. Library construction relied on the immunoSEQ multiplex PCR assay. For the multiplex PCR, a mixture combining 60 forward primers for TCR Vbeta segments and 13 reverse primers for TCR Jbeta segments was used. The CDR3 region of rearranged TCR beta genes was amplified from genomic DNA by a multiplex PCR assay. On the Illumina HiSeq System, the amplified TCR beta libraries were sequenced as 87-base-pair reads. Processing in the source paper ran as follows. A later analysis tallied 75 million to 85 million unique TCR beta chains across the 700 or so repertoires, and approximately 11 million of those chains were shared by two or more donors. A nearest-neighbor algorithm error-corrected the raw reads and collapsed the reads into unique sequences, merging closely related sequences to remove PCR and sequencing errors. Alignment of CDR3 sequences to IMGT reference sequences was used to assign V, D and J gene segments. For a sequence to be retained, a match of at least six nucleotides to both a V gene segment and a J gene segment was required. A rearrangement counted as productive if the CDR3 had no stop codons and remained in frame with V and J, and every other rearrangement counted as non-productive. Following IMGT convention, CDR3 was defined as the stretch from the second conserved V-encoded cysteine up to the conserved J-encoded phenylalanine. Sequences without an unambiguous match to a single V gene segment were excluded from the earlier analysis of a few hundred of the donors. In an earlier analysis of a few hundred of the donors, a V segment was called functional when productive rearrangements were above 56.7%, and segregating when the standard deviation between donors exceeded 5%. A statistical classification framework was developed to diagnose cytomegalovirus status using the catalog of TCR beta chain sequences. In a later analysis, V and J genes were assigned by comparing TCR nucleotide sequences against IMGT/GENE-DB human TR gene sequences. A later analysis assigned CDR3 sequences and most-parsimonious VDJ recombination scenarios with the TCRdist pipeline. In a later analysis, each TCR beta chain was defined by its CDR3 amino acid sequence together with its V-gene family, and reads without a unique V-gene family were excluded. A later analysis removed roughly 590 highly shared, low-generation-probability nucleotide sequences to deal with suspected cross-contamination and a sequencing artifact. For each public chain, a later analysis derived a clonal expansion index from normalized ranks of inferred template counts within each repertoire. A later analysis computed generation probabilities with a VDJ recombination model fitted to out-of-frame rearrangements, and checked the results against IGoR. In a later analysis, TCR-TCR, TCR-HLA and TCR-CMV co-occurrence was scored with hypergeometric tests, and a repertoire-size bias correction was applied to TCR pairs. To estimate false discovery rates, a later analysis permuted the HLA or CMV assignments 20 times. In a later analysis, co-occurring TCRs were grouped with DBSCAN, and TCRdist sequence similarity was added when clustering was performed within HLA-allele-positive subsets. For co-occurrence clustering, repertoires with fewer than 30,000 or more than 120,000 public chains were excluded, along with four or five repertoires with anomalous nucleotide sharing. This immuneACCESS table, as held by TCRdb, lists in-frame sequences with V and J called but not all clones. Of the missing ones, under half trace to an unresolved V gene in checked studies; the others have no known cause. That table is the source of V, J and clone size, and D and trimming were worked out from the DNA. For this sample there are tens of thousands of clones; 70% to 75% appear just once. The top ten clones comprise about 32% of the sample.

Counted from cysteine to phenylalanine, this CDR3 has 14 amino acids. The only DNA kept is the CDR3, 42 bases in frame from the first base. CDR1 and CDR2, looked up from the germline V gene (reference sequence), are LNHNV and YYDKDF. The junction carries 9 bases between V and J, which are trimmed by 0 bases and 4 bases respectively. Sequenced material: PBMCs. This receptor chain uses TRBV15 and TRBJ1-1; the D gene is unclear. The receptor was derived from a man aged 35-49 years in good health and CMV-seropositive. The CDR3 amino acid sequence is: CATSRDRGFTEAFF. The DNA sequence follows: TGTGCCACCAGCAGAGATCGCGGGTTCACTGAAGCTTTCTTT.